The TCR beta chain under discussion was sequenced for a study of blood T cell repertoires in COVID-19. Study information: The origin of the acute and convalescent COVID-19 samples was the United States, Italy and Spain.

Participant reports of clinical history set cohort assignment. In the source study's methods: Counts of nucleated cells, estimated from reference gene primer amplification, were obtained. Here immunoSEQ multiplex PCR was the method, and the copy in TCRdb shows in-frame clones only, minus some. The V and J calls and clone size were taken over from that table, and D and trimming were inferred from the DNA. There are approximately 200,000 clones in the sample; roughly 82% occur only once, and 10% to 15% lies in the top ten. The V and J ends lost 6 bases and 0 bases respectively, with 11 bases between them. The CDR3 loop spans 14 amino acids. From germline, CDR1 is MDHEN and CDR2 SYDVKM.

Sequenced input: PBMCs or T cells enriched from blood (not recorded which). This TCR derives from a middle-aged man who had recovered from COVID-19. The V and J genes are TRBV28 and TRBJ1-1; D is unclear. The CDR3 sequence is CASSQGDLNTEAFF. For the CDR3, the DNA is TGTGCCAGCAGCCAAGGAGACTTGAACACTGAAGCTTTCTTT.